One and the same sample provided the 10 T cell receptor beta chains below, sequenced in a study of cytomegalovirus exposure and HLA in healthy donors (dated by TCRdb to the late 2010s). Library creation used the immunoSEQ multiplex PCR assay. The multiplex PCR relied on a mix of 60 forward primers for TCR Vbeta segments and 13 reverse primers for TCR Jbeta segments. TCRdb took this table from immuneACCESS and kept in-frame rearrangements with V and J called. Such tables lack part of the clones; where checked against another copy, unresolved V genes explain under half of the gap, and the rest is unexplained. This sample has approximately 130,000 clones in its table, and roughly 79% of those were observed once. Together, the top ten hold approximately 1.1% of the sample. The sequenced sample consisted of PBMCs. Receptors originate from a male donor in good health and CMV-seronegative.

This clone was detected a few times. V is TRBV5-6 and J is TRBJ2-3; 10 bases agree with TRBD2. Losses at the gene ends were 4 bases for V and 6 bases for J; bases not matched to a gene: 5. The CDR3 is made up of 14 amino acids. Germline V CDR1 and CDR2: SGHDT, YYEEEE. The CDR3 loop is CASSAPSGGDTQYF. The CDR3 nucleotides read TGTGCCAGCAGCGCACCTAGCGGGGGCGATACGCAGTATTTT.

The chain uses TRBV9 and TRBJ2-5; perhaps TRBD2 as D (7 bases). This CDR3 has 15 residues. V lost 0 bases and J lost 5, with 14 bases in between. Germline V gene data show CDR1 as SGDLS and CDR2 as YYNGEE. The CDR3 DNA reads as TGTGCCAGCAGCGTAGCGGGGGGCGGTTGGGAGACCCAGTACTTC. Translating gives CASSVAGGGWETQYF. The full variable domain, its missing parts supplied by reference TRBV9 and TRBJ2-5, is DSGVTQTPKHLITATGQRVTLRCSPRSGDLSVYWYQQSLDQGLQFLIQYYNGEERAKGNILERFSAQQFPDLHSELNLSSLELGDSALYFCASSVAGGGWETQYFGPGTRLLVL.

The chain is built from TRBV5-4 and TRBJ2-5; 9 bases match TRBD2. The germline V gene encodes CDR1 SGHNT and CDR2 YYREEE (reference sequence). The CDR3 has 16 amino acids. Trimming at V came to 4 bases and at J to 6 bases, leaving 13 bases not matched to a gene. CDR3 loop: CASSQKAGGRFKTQYF. The DNA of the CDR3 is TGTGCCAGCAGCCAGAAAGCGGGGGGTAGGTTTAAGACCCAGTACTTC. The complete variable domain, with remaining parts taken from reference TRBV5-4 and TRBJ2-5, reads ETGVTQSPTHLIKTRGQQVTLRCSSQSGHNTVSWYQQALGQGPQFIFQYYREEENGRGNFPPRFSGLQFPNYSSELNVNALELDDSALYLCASSQKAGGRFKTQYFGPGTRLLVL.

This chain connects TRBV7-9 to TRBJ2-7; weak D call: TRBD1 (6 bases). Germline V gene data show CDR1 as SEHNR and CDR2 as FQNEAQ (reference sequence). This CDR3 spans 11 amino acids. The CDR3 region is CSGDRLLEQYF. CDR3 DNA: TGTTCCGGCGACAGGCTCCTGGAGCAGTACTTC. Variable domain in full (rest from reference TRBV7-9 and TRBJ2-7): DTGVSQNPRHKITKRGQNVTFRCDPISEHNRLYWYRQTLGQGPEFLTYFQNEAQLEKSRLLSDRFSAERPKGSFSTLEIQRTEQGDSAMYLCSGDRLLEQYFGPGTRLTVT.

The chain recombines TRBV11-3 with TRBJ2-2; the D gene is possibly TRBD2 (5 bases). The V gene lost 2 bases and the J gene lost 7 bases, with 14 bases spanning the gap. Looked up from germline, CDR1 is SGHNT and CDR2 is YENEEA. The CDR3 loop spans 15 amino acids. CDR3 coding DNA: TGTGCCAGCAGCTTATCTAGCATCCAGCTCGGGGAGCTGTTTTTT. Its translation is CASSLSSIQLGELFF.

V usage is TRBV11-3 and J usage is TRBJ2-5; TRBD1 might be the D (5 bases). The V gene's germline CDR1 is SGHNT and CDR2 YENEEA. The length of the CDR3 is 15 residues. Trimming cost V 1 base and J 2 bases, with 11 bases left between them. The CDR3 bases are TGTGCCAGCAGCTTAGGAAGGACACAACAAGAGACCCAGTACTTC. This gives the protein CASSLGRTQQETQYF. The full variable domain, completed using reference TRBV11-3 and TRBJ2-5, is EAGVVQSPRYKIIEKKQPVAFWCNPISGHNTLYWYLQNLGQGPELLIRYENEEAVDDSQLPKDRFSAERLKGVDSTLKIQPAELGDSAVYLCASSLGRTQQETQYFGPGTRLLVL.

This clone has more than one count but fewer than ten. This chain links TRBV6-1 with TRBJ1-3, with D possibly TRBD1 on 6 matching bases. V lost 0 bases, J lost 3 bases, and 12 bases lay in between. The CDR3 is made up of 16 amino acids. Germline V CDR1 and CDR2: MNHNS, SASEGT. CDR3 coding DNA: TGTGCCAGCAGTGAAGCGCTTCAGGGGCTTGGAAACACCATATATTTT. As protein: CASSEALQGLGNTIYF.

This clone was detected only a few times. The genes are TRBV2 and TRBJ1-4; 9 bases fit TRBD1. The CDR3 is made up of 13 amino acids. Germline V gives CDR1 SNHLY, CDR2 FYNNEI. V lost 8 bases, J lost 7 bases, and 5 bases stayed unmatched. CDR3 amino acids: CASSGQGGEKLFF. The CDR3 DNA is TGTGCCAGCTCGGGACAGGGTGGTGAAAAACTGTTTTTT.

The rearrangement links TRBV5-1 to TRBJ2-2; TRBD2 matches 10 bases. Germline loops: CDR1 SGHRS, CDR2 YFSETQ. After removal of 1 base from V and 7 bases from J, the junction contained 4 bases not matched to a gene. There are 15 residues in the CDR3. The CDR3 region is CASSLTSGVLGELFF. CDR3 DNA sequence: TGCGCCAGCAGCTTGACTAGCGGGGTACTCGGGGAGCTGTTTTTT.

The CDR3 DNA is TGTGCCAGCAGGACAGGGGGCTCACCCTCTAATTCACCCCTCCACTTT. It codes for CASRTGGSPSNSPLHF. This chain joins TRBV27 and TRBJ1-6; TRBD1 aligns across 10 bases. V lost 6 bases to trimming and J lost 6 bases; unmatched junction nucleotides: 8. The length of the CDR3 is 16 residues. Germline V gene lookup returns CDR1 MNHEY and CDR2 SMNVEV (reference sequence).